This TCR beta chain was recovered during a study of shared clonotypes between healthy human individuals. About the study: Used for every donor were three CD4 naive, three CD4 memory, two CD8 naive and one CD8 memory plate. Study results and caveats: Among non-shared clonotypes, generation probabilities were lower than among those shared by all four donors.

Worth noting for this clone: Its specificity is unknown.

Per the germline V gene, CDR1 is SGHVS and CDR2 is FNYEAQ. CDR3 size: 14 residues. Trimming removed 2 bases at V and 1 base at J, with 8 bases between. Assay execution took place at the deep level. Clones were read by immunoSEQ multiplex PCR, and TCRdb kept only the in-frame ones, dropping some. The sample records 1,500,000 or so clones, 97% to 99% being singletons. Material for sequencing was naive CD4+ T cells sorted from blood. Subset reported: CD45RA+ positively selected. This TCR derives from a man aged 25 to 40 in good health. V usage is TRBV7-6 and J usage is TRBJ1-1; D is ambiguous. CDR3 in DNA: TGTGCCAGCAGCTTATCTTCCGGGAACACTGAAGCTTTCTTT. Its translation is CASSLSSGNTEAFF.